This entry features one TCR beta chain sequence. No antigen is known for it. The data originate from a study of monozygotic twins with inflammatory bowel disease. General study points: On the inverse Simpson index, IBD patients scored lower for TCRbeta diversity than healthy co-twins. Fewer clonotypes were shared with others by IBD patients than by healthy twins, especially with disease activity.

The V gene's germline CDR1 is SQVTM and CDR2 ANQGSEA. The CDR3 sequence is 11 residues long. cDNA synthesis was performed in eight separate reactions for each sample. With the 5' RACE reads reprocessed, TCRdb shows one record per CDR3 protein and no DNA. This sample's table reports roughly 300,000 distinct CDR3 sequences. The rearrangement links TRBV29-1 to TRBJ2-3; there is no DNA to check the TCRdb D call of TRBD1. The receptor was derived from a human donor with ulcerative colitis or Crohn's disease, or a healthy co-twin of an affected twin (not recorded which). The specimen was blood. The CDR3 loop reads CSVSRGVTQYF.